These T cell receptor beta chains were read from a single sample in a study of Ad26.COV2.S vaccination and SARS-CoV-2 variants. Here immunoSEQ multiplex PCR was the method, and the copy in TCRdb shows in-frame clones only, minus some. Of 300,000 to 450,000 clones listed, 85% are singletons. The sample consisted of peripheral blood, taken in a trial of Ad26.COV2.S vaccine versus placebo. The receptors stem from a person between 18 and 65 years old who received the Ad26.COV2.S COVID-19 vaccine or a placebo. Each CDR3 is given with its conserved first and last residue. Fields, in order: clone size, D gene, V gene, J gene, CDR3 protein, CDR3 DNA. A D gene is named only where the DNA matches it firmly. Not all rows give a size; the values are once, few, many and, for expanded clones, a class.

clone_size: .
d_call: .
v_call: TRBV5-6
j_call: TRBJ2-2
cdr3_aa: CASSPAPNTGELFF
cdr3_nt: TGTGCCAGCAGCCCGGCACCGAACACCGGGGAGCTGTTTTTT

clone_size: .
d_call: .
v_call: TRBV4-3
j_call: TRBJ2-1
cdr3_aa: CASSLQKFF
cdr3_nt: TGCGCCAGCAGCCTTCAAAAGTTCTTC

clone_size: .
d_call: .
v_call: TRBV25-1
j_call: TRBJ2-7
cdr3_aa: CASNFYSSYEQYF
cdr3_nt: TGTGCCAGCAACTTTTACAGCTCCTACGAGCAGTACTTC

clone_size: .
d_call: TRBD1
v_call: TRBV9
j_call: TRBJ2-1
cdr3_aa: CASSVVQGAWNEQFF
cdr3_nt: TGTGCCAGCAGCGTAGTTCAGGGGGCTTGGAATGAGCAGTTCTTC

clone_size: once
d_call: .
v_call: TRBV7-2
j_call: TRBJ2-2
cdr3_aa: CASSLSARDTGELFF
cdr3_nt: TGTGCCAGCAGCTTATCGGCTAGAGACACCGGGGAGCTGTTTTTT

clone_size: .
d_call: .
v_call: TRBV5-1
j_call: TRBJ1-3
cdr3_aa: CASRPGNQNSGNTIYF
cdr3_nt: TGCGCCAGCAGGCCCGGTAATCAAAACTCTGGAAACACCATATATTTT

clone_size: .
d_call: .
v_call: TRBV4-1
j_call: TRBJ2-3
cdr3_aa: CASKDHPADTQYF
cdr3_nt: TGCGCCAGCAAGGACCATCCAGCAGATACGCAGTATTTT

clone_size: .
d_call: .
v_call: TRBV20-1
j_call: TRBJ2-1
cdr3_aa: CSPWDRDEQFF
cdr3_nt: TGCAGTCCTTGGGATCGGGATGAGCAGTTCTTC

clone_size: .
d_call: .
v_call: TRBV4-3
j_call: TRBJ1-1
cdr3_aa: CASSQGWGYTEAFF
cdr3_nt: TGCGCCAGCAGCCAAGGTTGGGGGTACACTGAAGCTTTCTTT

clone_size: .
d_call: .
v_call: TRBV7-2
j_call: TRBJ2-5
cdr3_aa: CASSLDNQETQYF
cdr3_nt: TGTGCCAGCAGCTTGGACAATCAAGAGACCCAGTACTTC

clone_size: .
d_call: TRBD1
v_call: TRBV5-1
j_call: TRBJ2-5
cdr3_aa: CASSSGQGQETQYF
cdr3_nt: TGCGCCAGCAGCTCAGGACAGGGTCAAGAGACCCAGTACTTC

clone_size: .
d_call: TRBD1
v_call: TRBV19
j_call: TRBJ2-3
cdr3_aa: CASDRGGTDTQYF
cdr3_nt: TGTGCCAGCGACAGGGGGGGGACAGATACGCAGTATTTT

clone_size: .
d_call: .
v_call: TRBV19
j_call: TRBJ2-7
cdr3_aa: CAGLRGDGPYEQYF
cdr3_nt: TGTGCCGGCTTGCGAGGGGACGGCCCCTACGAGCAGTACTTC

clone_size: .
d_call: TRBD1
v_call: TRBV29-1
j_call: TRBJ2-2
cdr3_aa: CSVDRGGTGELFF
cdr3_nt: TGCAGCGTAGACAGGGGTGGGACCGGGGAGCTGTTTTTT

clone_size: .
d_call: .
v_call: TRBV6-2/TRBV6-3
j_call: TRBJ2-1
cdr3_aa: CASSYKGSSFYNEQFF
cdr3_nt: TGTGCCAGCAGTTACAAGGGATCTTCATTCTACAATGAGCAGTTCTTC

clone_size: .
d_call: .
v_call: TRBV5-1
j_call: TRBJ2-7
cdr3_aa: CASSLAISYEQYF
cdr3_nt: TGCGCCAGCAGCTTGGCAATATCCTACGAGCAGTACTTC

clone_size: once
d_call: .
v_call: TRBV28
j_call: TRBJ2-7
cdr3_aa: CASRLDRGAREQYF
cdr3_nt: TGTGCCAGCAGGTTGGATCGGGGGGCGAGGGAGCAGTACTTC

clone_size: .
d_call: TRBD1
v_call: TRBV12-3/TRBV12-4
j_call: TRBJ1-6
cdr3_aa: CASSYGQGSPLHF
cdr3_nt: TGTGCCAGCAGCTATGGACAGGGTTCACCCCTCCACTTT

clone_size: .
d_call: .
v_call: TRBV28
j_call: TRBJ2-7
cdr3_aa: CASSFSATEQYF
cdr3_nt: TGTGCCAGCAGTTTTTCCGCGACCGAGCAGTACTTC

clone_size: .
d_call: .
v_call: TRBV5-4
j_call: TRBJ2-3
cdr3_aa: CASSLGAGTLFTDTQYF
cdr3_nt: TGTGCCAGCAGCTTGGGGGCGGGGACGCTTTTCACAGATACGCAGTATTTT

clone_size: .
d_call: .
v_call: TRBV6-5
j_call: TRBJ2-2
cdr3_aa: CASSTGRVRTGELFF
cdr3_nt: TGTGCCAGCTCCACGGGGAGAGTAAGGACCGGGGAGCTGTTTTTT

clone_size: .
d_call: .
v_call: TRBV19
j_call: TRBJ1-2
cdr3_aa: CASSIPLQGNYGYTF
cdr3_nt: TGTGCCAGTAGTATTCCTCTACAGGGAAACTATGGCTACACCTTC

clone_size: .
d_call: TRBD2
v_call: TRBV7-2
j_call: TRBJ2-7
cdr3_aa: CASSSQGLAGSGEQYF
cdr3_nt: TGTGCCAGCAGCTCTCAGGGGCTAGCGGGGAGTGGAGAGCAGTACTTC

clone_size: many
d_call: .
v_call: TRBV12-3/TRBV12-4
j_call: TRBJ1-2
cdr3_aa: CASSRGHSYGYTF
cdr3_nt: TGTGCCAGCAGTCGAGGACACAGCTATGGCTACACCTTC

clone_size: .
d_call: .
v_call: TRBV5-5
j_call: TRBJ2-3
cdr3_aa: CASSPGVGTGRTQYF
cdr3_nt: TGTGCCAGCAGCCCCGGAGTGGGTACTGGTCGTACGCAGTATTTT

clone_size: .
d_call: TRBD1
v_call: TRBV13
j_call: TRBJ2-5
cdr3_aa: CASSLGTGGLETQYF
cdr3_nt: TGTGCCAGCAGCTTAGGGACAGGGGGCCTAGAGACCCAGTACTTC

clone_size: .
d_call: TRBD1
v_call: TRBV19
j_call: TRBJ2-1
cdr3_aa: CASSILVPTGQGANEQFF
cdr3_nt: TGTGCCAGTAGTATTCTCGTCCCCACAGGACAGGGAGCCAATGAGCAGTTCTTC

clone_size: .
d_call: .
v_call: TRBV29-1
j_call: TRBJ2-1
cdr3_aa: CSVASANEQFF
cdr3_nt: TGCAGCGTTGCCAGTGCGAATGAGCAGTTCTTC

clone_size: .
d_call: TRBD1
v_call: TRBV2
j_call: TRBJ2-7
cdr3_aa: CASSDGQGTYEQYF
cdr3_nt: TGTGCCAGCAGTGATGGACAGGGTACCTACGAGCAGTACTTC